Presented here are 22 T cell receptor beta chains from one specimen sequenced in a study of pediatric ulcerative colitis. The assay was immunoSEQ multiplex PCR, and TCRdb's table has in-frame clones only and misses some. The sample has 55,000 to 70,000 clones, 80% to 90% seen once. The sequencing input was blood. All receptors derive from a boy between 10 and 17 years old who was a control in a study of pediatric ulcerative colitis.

The CDR3 DNA reads TGCAGTGCTAGGTTAAGTGAGACCCAGTACTTC. Translated: CSARLSETQYF. This sequence joins TRBV20-1 and TRBJ2-5, with D uncertain. CDR1 is DFQATT and CDR2 is SNEGSKA in the germline V gene (reference sequence). Deletions cut 3 bases from V and 5 bases from J, with 7 bases between. The CDR3 contains 11 residues.

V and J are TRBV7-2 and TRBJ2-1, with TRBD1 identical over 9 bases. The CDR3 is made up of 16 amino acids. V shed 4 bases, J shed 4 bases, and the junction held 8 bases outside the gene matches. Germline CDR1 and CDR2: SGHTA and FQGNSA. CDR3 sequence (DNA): TGTGCCAGCAGCTCCACCGGGACAGGGTATTACAATGAGCAGTTCTTC. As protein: CASSSTGTGYYNEQFF. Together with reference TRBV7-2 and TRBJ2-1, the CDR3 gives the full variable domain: GAGVSQSPSNKVTEKGKDVELRCDPISGHTALYWYRQSLGQGLEFLIYFQGNSAPDKSGLPSDRFSAERTGGSVSTLTIQRTQQEDSAVYLCASSSTGTGYYNEQFFGPGTRLTVL.

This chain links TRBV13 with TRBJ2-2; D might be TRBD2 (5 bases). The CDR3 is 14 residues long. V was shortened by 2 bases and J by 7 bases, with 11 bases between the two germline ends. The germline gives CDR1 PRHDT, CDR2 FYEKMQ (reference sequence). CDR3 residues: CASSLWGRDGELFF. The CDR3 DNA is TGTGCCAGCAGCTTATGGGGTCGGGACGGGGAGCTGTTTTTT.

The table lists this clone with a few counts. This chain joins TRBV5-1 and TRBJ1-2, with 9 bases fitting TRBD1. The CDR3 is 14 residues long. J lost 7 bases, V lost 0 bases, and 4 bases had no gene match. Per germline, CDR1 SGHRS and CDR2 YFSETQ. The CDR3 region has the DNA TGCGCCAGCAGCTTGGTGGGACAGGGTGTTGGCTACACCTTC. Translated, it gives CASSLVGQGVGYTF. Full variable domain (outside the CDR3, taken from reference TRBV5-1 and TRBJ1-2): KAGVTQTPRYLIKTRGQQVTLSCSPISGHRSVSWYQQTPGQGLQFLFEYFSETQRNKGNFPGRFSGRQFSNSRSEMNVSTLELGDSALYLCASSLVGQGVGYTFGSGTRLTVV.

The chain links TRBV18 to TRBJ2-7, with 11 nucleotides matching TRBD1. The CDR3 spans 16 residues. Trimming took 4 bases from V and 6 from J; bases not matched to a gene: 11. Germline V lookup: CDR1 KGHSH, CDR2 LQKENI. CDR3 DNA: TGTGCCAGCTCACGGGCATCCGGGACAGGGGGTCGCGAGCAGTACTTC. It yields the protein CASSRASGTGGREQYF. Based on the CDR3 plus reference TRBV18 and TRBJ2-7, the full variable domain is NAGVMQNPRHLVRRRGQEARLRCSPMKGHSHVYWYRQLPEEGLKFMVYLQKENIIDESGMPKERFSAEFPKEGPSILRIQQVVRGDSAAYFCASSRASGTGGREQYFGPGTRLTVT.

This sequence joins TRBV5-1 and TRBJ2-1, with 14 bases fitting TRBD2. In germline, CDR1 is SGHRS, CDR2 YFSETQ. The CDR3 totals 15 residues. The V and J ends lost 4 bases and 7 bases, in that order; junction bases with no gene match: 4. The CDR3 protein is CASSMTSGRENEQFF. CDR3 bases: TGCGCCAGCAGCATGACTAGCGGGAGGGAAAATGAGCAGTTCTTC. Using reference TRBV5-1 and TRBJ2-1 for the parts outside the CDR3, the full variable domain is KAGVTQTPRYLIKTRGQQVTLSCSPISGHRSVSWYQQTPGQGLQFLFEYFSETQRNKGNFPGRFSGRQFSNSRSEMNVSTLELGDSALYLCASSMTSGRENEQFFGPGTRLTVL.

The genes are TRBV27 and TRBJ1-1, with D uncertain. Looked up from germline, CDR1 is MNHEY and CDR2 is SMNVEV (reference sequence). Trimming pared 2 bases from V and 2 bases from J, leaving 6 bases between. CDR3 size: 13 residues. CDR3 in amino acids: CASSLIGNTEAFF. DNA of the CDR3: TGTGCCAGCAGTTTAATAGGTAACACTGAAGCTTTCTTT.

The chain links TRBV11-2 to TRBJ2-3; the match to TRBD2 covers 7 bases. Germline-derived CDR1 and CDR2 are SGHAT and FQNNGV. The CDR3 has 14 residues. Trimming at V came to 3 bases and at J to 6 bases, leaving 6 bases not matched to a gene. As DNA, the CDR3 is TGTGCCAGCAGCTTTTCTCTAGCGGTGGATACGCAGTATTTT. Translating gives CASSFSLAVDTQYF.

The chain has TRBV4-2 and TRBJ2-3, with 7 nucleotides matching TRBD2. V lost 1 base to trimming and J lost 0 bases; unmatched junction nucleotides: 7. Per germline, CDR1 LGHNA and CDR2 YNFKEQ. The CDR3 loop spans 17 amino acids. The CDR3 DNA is TGTGCCAGCAGCCAAGTTGGGGGGGGGTTTAGCACAGATACGCAGTATTTT. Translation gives CASSQVGGGFSTDTQYF.

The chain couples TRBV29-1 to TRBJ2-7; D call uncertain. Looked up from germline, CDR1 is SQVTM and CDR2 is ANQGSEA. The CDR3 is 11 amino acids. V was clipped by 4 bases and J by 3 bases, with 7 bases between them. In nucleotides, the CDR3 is TGCAGCGTTGCTCAGAGCTACGAGCAGTACTTC. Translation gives CSVAQSYEQYF.

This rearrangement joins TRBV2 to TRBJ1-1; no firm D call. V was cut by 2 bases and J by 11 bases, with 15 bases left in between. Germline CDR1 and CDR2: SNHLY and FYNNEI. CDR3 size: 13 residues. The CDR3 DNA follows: TGTGCCAGCAGTGAAAGTTTTCTTGTTGCGGCTTTCTTT. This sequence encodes CASSESFLVAAFF.

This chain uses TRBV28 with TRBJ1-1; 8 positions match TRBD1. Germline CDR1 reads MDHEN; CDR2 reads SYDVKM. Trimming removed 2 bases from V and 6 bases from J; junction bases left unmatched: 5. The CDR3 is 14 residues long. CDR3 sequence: CASSLSQGASEAFF. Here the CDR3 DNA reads TGTGCCAGCAGTTTAAGCCAGGGGGCATCTGAAGCTTTCTTT.

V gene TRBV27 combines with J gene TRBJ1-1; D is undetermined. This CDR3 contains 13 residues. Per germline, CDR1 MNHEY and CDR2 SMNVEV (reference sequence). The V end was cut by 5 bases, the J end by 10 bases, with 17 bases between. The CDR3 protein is CASSPRSPESAFF. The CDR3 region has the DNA TGTGCCAGCAGTCCTCGGTCCCCGGAGTCAGCTTTCTTT.

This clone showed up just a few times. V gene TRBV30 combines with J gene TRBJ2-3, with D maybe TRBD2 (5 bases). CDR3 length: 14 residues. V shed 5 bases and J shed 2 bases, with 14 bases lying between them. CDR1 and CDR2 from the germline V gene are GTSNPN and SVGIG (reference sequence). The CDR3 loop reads CAWGPGFSTDTQYF. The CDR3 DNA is TGTGCCTGGGGACCGGGATTTTCCACAGATACGCAGTATTTT.

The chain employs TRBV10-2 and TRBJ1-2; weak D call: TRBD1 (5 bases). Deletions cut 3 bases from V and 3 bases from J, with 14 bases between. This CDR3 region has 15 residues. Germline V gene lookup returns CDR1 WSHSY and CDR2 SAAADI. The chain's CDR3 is CASSDIIGADYGYTF. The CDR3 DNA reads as TGCGCCAGCAGTGATATAATTGGGGCAGACTATGGCTACACCTTC.

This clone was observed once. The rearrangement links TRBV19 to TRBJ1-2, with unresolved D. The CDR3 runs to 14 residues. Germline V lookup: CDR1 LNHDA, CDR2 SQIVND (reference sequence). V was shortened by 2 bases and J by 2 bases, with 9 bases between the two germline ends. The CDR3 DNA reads TGTGCCAGTAGTATATACAGCTCGAACTATGGCTACACCTTC. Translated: CASSIYSSNYGYTF.

CDR3 amino acids: CASSPYTDTQYF. The CDR3 coding sequence is TGTGCCAGCAGCCCGTACACAGATACGCAGTATTTT. The chain has TRBV7-2 and TRBJ2-3; D gene ambiguous. The CDR3 consists of 12 residues. Germline loops: CDR1 SGHTA, CDR2 FQGNSA. V lost 5 bases to trimming and J lost 2 bases, with 5 bases between them.

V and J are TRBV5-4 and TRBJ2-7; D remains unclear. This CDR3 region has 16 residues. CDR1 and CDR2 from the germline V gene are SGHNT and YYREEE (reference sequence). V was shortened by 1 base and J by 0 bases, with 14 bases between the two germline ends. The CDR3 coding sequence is TGTGCCAGCAGCTTGCAAATGATAGGAAGCTCCTACGAGCAGTACTTC. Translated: CASSLQMIGSSYEQYF.

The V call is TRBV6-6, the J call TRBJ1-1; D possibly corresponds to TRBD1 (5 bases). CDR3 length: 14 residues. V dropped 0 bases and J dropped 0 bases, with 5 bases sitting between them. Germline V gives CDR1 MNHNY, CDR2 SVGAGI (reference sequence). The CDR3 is CASSYSGVNTEAFF. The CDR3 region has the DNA TGTGCCAGCAGTTACTCGGGGGTGAACACTGAAGCTTTCTTT.

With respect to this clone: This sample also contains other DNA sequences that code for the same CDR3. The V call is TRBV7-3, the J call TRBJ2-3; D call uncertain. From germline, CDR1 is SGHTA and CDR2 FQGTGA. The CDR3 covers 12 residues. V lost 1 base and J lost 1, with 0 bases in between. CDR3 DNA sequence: TGTGCCAGCAGCTTAAGCACAGATACGCAGTATTTT. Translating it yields CASSLSTDTQYF.

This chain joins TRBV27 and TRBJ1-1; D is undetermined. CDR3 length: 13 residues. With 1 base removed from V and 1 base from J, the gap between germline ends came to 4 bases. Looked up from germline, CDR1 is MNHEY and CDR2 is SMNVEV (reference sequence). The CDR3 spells CASSLLRNTEAFF. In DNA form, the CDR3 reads TGTGCCAGCAGTTTATTGAGGAACACTGAAGCTTTCTTT.

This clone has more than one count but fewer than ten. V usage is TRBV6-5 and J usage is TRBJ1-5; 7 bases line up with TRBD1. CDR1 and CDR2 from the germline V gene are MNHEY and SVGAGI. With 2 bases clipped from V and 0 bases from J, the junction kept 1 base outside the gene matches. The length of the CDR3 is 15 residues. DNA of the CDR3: TGTGCCAGCAGTTACGACAGGGATAGCAATCAGCCCCAGCATTTT. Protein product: CASSYDRDSNQPQHF.